This T cell receptor (beta chain) was identified in a study of T cell responses to AZD1222 COVID-19 vaccine. Whole-study findings and limits: Following two doses of AZD1222, Spike-specific TCR breadth and depth rose. Clonal diversity may have been underestimated in mostly white British donors. Reportedly, close to half of spike-specific TCRs are directed against unmutated variant regions. No repertoire was sampled before or during the peak T cell response, only after it.

The table came from immunoSEQ multiplex PCR; TCRdb's copy has only in-frame clones and leaves some out. The data contain about 150,000 clones, approximately 91% of them singletons. Notes on this clone: What it binds is unknown.

CDR3 size: 14 residues. V dropped 5 bases and J dropped 5; count of bases not matched to a gene: 9. In germline, CDR1 is ENHRY, CDR2 SYGVKD. The sample was peripheral blood, taken after recovery from COVID-19. The V call is TRBV10-3, the J call TRBJ2-7, with 7 bases that match TRBD1. This sequence was found in an adult who had recovered from COVID-19. CDR3 loop: CAISWTGDPHEQYF. CDR3 bases: TGTGCCATCAGTTGGACAGGTGATCCCCACGAGCAGTACTTC.